The 16 T cell receptor beta chains given below trace back to one sample, sequenced in a study of blood T cells in healthy people across ages. The use of a sample-barcoded 5' primer and a J-beta primer mix characterized a second PCR of roughly 6 to 11 cycles. TCRdb fed the 5' RACE reads into MiXCR, producing one record per CDR3 protein. The repertoire holds 1.5 million or so distinct CDR3 sequences, with 40% to 50% as singletons. Sequencing used blood. These receptors all come from a woman younger than 35 in good health.

This clonotype was seen a single time. The chain employs TRBV12-3 or TRBV12-4 and TRBJ2-2; 12 nucleotides match TRBD2. V lost 1 base and J lost 6; bases outside the gene matches: 3. There are 16 residues in the CDR3. The chain's CDR3 is CASSLGLAGEAGELFF. Here the CDR3 DNA reads TGTGCCAGCAGTTTAGGACTAGCGGGAGAGGCCGGGGAGCTGTTTTTT.

The chain uses TRBV19 and TRBJ1-1, with D possibly matching TRBD1 (5 bases). CDR1 is LNHDA and CDR2 is SQIVND in the germline V gene (reference sequence). This CDR3 region has 17 residues. The V and J ends lost 2 bases and 4 bases respectively, with 20 bases between them. The CDR3 DNA reads TGTGCCAGTAGTATAAACCACCAGGACACTCCTCCCACTGAAGCTTTCTTT. Amino acid sequence: CASSINHQDTPPTEAFF.

The J gene is TRBJ1-1, the V gene TRBV2, with 9 bases fitting TRBD1. Germline V gives CDR1 SNHLY, CDR2 FYNNEI. This CDR3 contains 13 residues. The CDR3 nucleotides read TGTGCTAACAGAGACAGGGGGGGGACTGAAGCTTTCTTT. It is translated as CANRDRGGTEAFF.

The chain uses TRBV20-1 and TRBJ1-4; TRBD1 matches 8 bases. The CDR3 extends over 15 amino acids. The germline V gene encodes CDR1 DFQATT and CDR2 SNEGSKA (reference sequence). V lost 1 base to trimming and J lost 3 bases; unmatched junction nucleotides: 4. As DNA, the CDR3 is TGCAGTGCTAGAGGAACAGGGGGACCTAATGAAAAACTGTTTTTT. Amino acid sequence: CSARGTGGPNEKLFF.

A note on this clonotype: Sequence at one end of the junction differs from germline and may be a read error. V usage is TRBV4-2 and J usage is TRBJ1-5; 8 bases are shared with TRBD1. Per germline, CDR1 LGHNA and CDR2 YNFKEQ. The CDR3 length is 17 residues. The CDR3 DNA reads as TGTGCCGGCAGCGCCCGGCAAACAGGGGGTGAGGGACAGCCCCAGCATTTT. Translation: CAGSARQTGGEGQPQHF.

This clonotype has only one observation. V usage is TRBV20-1 and J usage is TRBJ1-3; 7 positions agree with TRBD1. With 0 bases clipped from V and 4 bases from J, the junction kept 12 bases outside the gene matches. This CDR3 is built from 17 residues. Germline V gives CDR1 DFQATT, CDR2 SNEGSKA (reference sequence). The CDR3 loop reads CSARDPNRQGPGNTIYF. The CDR3 coding sequence is TGCAGTGCTAGAGATCCAAACCGACAGGGACCAGGAAACACCATATATTTT.

This clonotype was observed a few times. The rearrangement uses TRBV24-1 and TRBJ2-3; 9 positions match TRBD2. J gave up 0 bases and V 3 bases, and 6 bases lay outside the gene matches. Per germline, CDR1 KGHDR and CDR2 SFDVKD. The CDR3 is 17 amino acids. The CDR3 coding sequence is TGTGCCACCAGTGATCTTAGCGGGGGCTCTAGCACAGATACGCAGTATTTT. Translating it yields CATSDLSGGSSTDTQYF.

The chain has TRBV9 and TRBJ2-6, with a possible D match to TRBD2 (5 bases). The germline V gene encodes CDR1 SGDLS and CDR2 YYNGEE. The CDR3 contains 19 residues. The germline V and J ends were trimmed by 0 bases and 1 base, with 17 bases remaining between them. Here the CDR3 DNA reads TGTGCCAGCAGCGTAGCCTCCGGGATAGCGAAATCTGGGGCCAACGTCCTGACTTTC. Its translation is CASSVASGIAKSGANVLTF. Combining the CDR3 with reference TRBV9 and TRBJ2-6 gives the whole variable domain DSGVTQTPKHLITATGQRVTLRCSPRSGDLSVYWYQQSLDQGLQFLIQYYNGEERAKGNILERFSAQQFPDLHSELNLSSLELGDSALYFCASSVASGIAKSGANVLTFGAGSRLTVL.

This clonotype appeared many times. J is TRBJ2-7 and V is TRBV3-1; TRBD2 might be the D (5 bases). The CDR3 consists of 14 residues. V lost 2 bases and J 0 bases, leaving 8 bases between the germline ends. Per the germline V gene, CDR1 is LGHDT and CDR2 is YNNKEL (reference sequence). CDR3 loop: CASSQLANSYEQYF. The CDR3 nucleotides are TGTGCCAGCAGCCAACTAGCTAACTCCTACGAGCAGTACTTC.

This chain links TRBV6-6 with TRBJ1-2; 9 positions agree with TRBD1. Germline V gene data show CDR1 as MNHNY and CDR2 as SVGAGI (reference sequence). The CDR3 consists of 13 residues. Germline trimming cut 7 bases from V and 5 bases from J; bases unmatched to any gene: 5. The CDR3 here is CASTAQGAYGYTF. The DNA of the CDR3 is TGTGCCAGCACGGCACAGGGGGCTTATGGCTACACCTTC.

The chain employs TRBV9 and TRBJ1-1, with D possibly TRBD1 on 6 matching bases. CDR3 size: 17 residues. Trimming removed 0 bases at V and 0 bases at J, with 15 bases between. Germline assignment: CDR1 SGDLS and CDR2 YYNGEE. CDR3 DNA: TGTGCCAGCAGCGTAGCCCCCCAGGGGCTGATGAACACTGAAGCTTTCTTT. Protein: CASSVAPQGLMNTEAFF.

There are a few counts of this clonotype. This chain links TRBV2 with TRBJ1-1; 7 bases fit TRBD1. CDR1 is SNHLY, CDR2 FYNNEI, per germline. The CDR3 has 14 residues. The trim removed 4 bases at V and 7 bases at J, leaving 9 bases unmatched. The CDR3 sequence is CASSGRQGGVEAFF. DNA for the CDR3: TGTGCCAGCAGTGGACGACAGGGTGGAGTTGAAGCTTTCTTT. Based on the CDR3 plus reference TRBV2 and TRBJ1-1, the full variable domain is EPEVTQTPSHQVTQMGQEVILRCVPISNHLYFYWYRQILGQKVEFLVSFYNNEISEKSEIFDDQFSVERPDGSNFTLKIRSTKLEDSAMYFCASSGRQGGVEAFFGQGTRLTVV.

A few counts support this clonotype. The gene calls are TRBV4-1 and TRBJ2-2, with D perhaps matching TRBD1 or TRBD2 (6 bases each). The germline V and J ends were trimmed by 4 bases and 3 bases, with 18 bases remaining between them. The CDR3 is 17 amino acids. Germline V gives CDR1 MGHRA, CDR2 YSYEKL. CDR3 sequence reads: CASSLRTGAGHTGELFF. The CDR3 nucleotides read TGCGCCAGCAGCCTAAGGACGGGGGCGGGACACACCGGGGAGCTGTTTTTT.

This clonotype was detected a few times. The chain links TRBV11-1 to TRBJ2-7; no firm D call. V gave up 0 bases and J gave up 6 bases, with 9 bases separating them. This CDR3 region has 13 residues. Germline assignment: CDR1 SGHAT and CDR2 FQDESV (reference sequence). The DNA of the CDR3 is TGTGCCAGCAGCTTAGCAAGATGGTCCGAGCAGTACTTC. It yields the protein CASSLARWSEQYF.

The table lists this clonotype with many counts. CDR3 amino acids: CSARWRDEQFF. CDR3 coding DNA: TGCAGTGCTAGGTGGAGGGATGAGCAGTTCTTC. This chain joins TRBV20-1 and TRBJ2-1, with a possible D match to TRBD2 (6 bases). CDR1 and CDR2 (germline): DFQATT, SNEGSKA (reference sequence). V was trimmed by 3 bases and J by 8 bases, leaving 8 bases between them. The CDR3 spans 11 residues.

The CDR3 region is CASSLSGGGVREQFF. CDR3 nucleotide sequence: TGTGCCAGCAGCTTAAGTGGCGGGGGGGTAAGGGAGCAGTTCTTC. The chain uses TRBV7-3 and TRBJ2-1; 9 bases fit TRBD2. The germline V gene has CDR1 SGHTA and CDR2 FQGTGA. CDR3 length: 15 amino acids. V trimming: 1 base; J trimming: 10 bases; junction bases outside the gene matches: 8.